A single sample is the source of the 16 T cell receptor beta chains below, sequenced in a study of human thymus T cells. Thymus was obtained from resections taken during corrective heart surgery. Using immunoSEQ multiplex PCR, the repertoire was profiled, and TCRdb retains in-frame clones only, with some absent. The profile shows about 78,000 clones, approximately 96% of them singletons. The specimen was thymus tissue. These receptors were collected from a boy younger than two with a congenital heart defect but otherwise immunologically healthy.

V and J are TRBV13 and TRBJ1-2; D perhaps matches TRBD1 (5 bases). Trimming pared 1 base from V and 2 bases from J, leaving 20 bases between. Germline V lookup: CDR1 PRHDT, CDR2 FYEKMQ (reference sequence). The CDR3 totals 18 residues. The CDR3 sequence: CASSLVIGGTQGNYGYTF. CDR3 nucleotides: TGTGCCAGCAGCTTAGTTATTGGAGGGACCCAAGGGAACTATGGCTACACCTTC. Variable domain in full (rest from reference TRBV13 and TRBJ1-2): AAGVIQSPRHLIKEKRETATLKCYPIPRHDTVYWYQQGPGQDPQFLISFYEKMQSDKGSIPDRFSAQQFSDYHSELNMSSLELGDSALYFCASSLVIGGTQGNYGYTFGSGTRLTVV.

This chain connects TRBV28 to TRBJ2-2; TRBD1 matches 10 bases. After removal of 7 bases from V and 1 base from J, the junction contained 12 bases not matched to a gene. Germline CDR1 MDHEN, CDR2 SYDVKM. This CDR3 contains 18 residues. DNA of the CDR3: TGTGCCAGCAATGGGGTTGACAGGGGGCAAGGGAACACCGGGGAGCTGTTTTTT. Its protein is CASNGVDRGQGNTGELFF.

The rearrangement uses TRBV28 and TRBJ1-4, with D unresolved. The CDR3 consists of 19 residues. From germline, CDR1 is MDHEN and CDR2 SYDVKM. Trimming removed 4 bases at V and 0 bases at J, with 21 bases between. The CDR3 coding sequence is TGTGCCAGCAGTTCCCTCCGGGTGGGAAGACTTTCAACTAATGAAAAACTGTTTTTT. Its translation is CASSSLRVGRLSTNEKLFF. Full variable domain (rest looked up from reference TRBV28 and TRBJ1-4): DVKVTQSSRYLVKRTGEKVFLECVQDMDHENMFWYRQDPGLGLRLIYFSYDVKMKEKGDIPEGYSVSREKKERFSLILESASTNQTSMYLCASSSLRVGRLSTNEKLFFGSGTQLSVL.

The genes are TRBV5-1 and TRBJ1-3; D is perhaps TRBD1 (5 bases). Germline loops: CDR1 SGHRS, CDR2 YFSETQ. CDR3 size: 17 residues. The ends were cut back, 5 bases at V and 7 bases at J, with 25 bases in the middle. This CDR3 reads CASRRGSPSSGINTIYF. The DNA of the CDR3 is TGCGCCAGCAGGCGGGGGAGTCCCAGCTCTGGAATCAACACCATATATTTT.

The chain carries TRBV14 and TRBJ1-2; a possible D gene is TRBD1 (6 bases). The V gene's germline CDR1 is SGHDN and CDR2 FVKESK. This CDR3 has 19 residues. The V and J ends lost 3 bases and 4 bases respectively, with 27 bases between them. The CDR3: CASSQLLIAPRGPFYGYTF. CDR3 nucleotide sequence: TGTGCCAGCAGCCAGCTTCTAATCGCCCCCAGGGGCCCTTTCTATGGCTACACCTTC.

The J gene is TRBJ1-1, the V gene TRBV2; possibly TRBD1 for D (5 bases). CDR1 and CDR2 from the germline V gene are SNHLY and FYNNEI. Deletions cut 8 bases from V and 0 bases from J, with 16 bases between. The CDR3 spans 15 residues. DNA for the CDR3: TGTGCCAGCGTCAGGGCCACGGGGCTGAACACTGAAGCTTTCTTT. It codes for CASVRATGLNTEAFF.

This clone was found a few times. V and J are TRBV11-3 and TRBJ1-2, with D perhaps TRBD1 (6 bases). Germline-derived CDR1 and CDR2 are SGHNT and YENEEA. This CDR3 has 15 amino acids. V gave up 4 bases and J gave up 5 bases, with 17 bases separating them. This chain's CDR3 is CASSSRARGGYGYTF. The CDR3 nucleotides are TGTGCCAGCAGCTCAAGAGCCAGGGGCGGGTATGGCTACACCTTC.

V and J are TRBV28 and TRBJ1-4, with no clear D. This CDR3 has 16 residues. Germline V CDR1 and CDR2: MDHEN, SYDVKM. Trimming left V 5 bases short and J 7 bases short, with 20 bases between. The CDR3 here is CASSDAEGKWSEKLFF. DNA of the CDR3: TGTGCCAGCAGTGACGCCGAAGGGAAATGGAGTGAAAAACTGTTTTTT.

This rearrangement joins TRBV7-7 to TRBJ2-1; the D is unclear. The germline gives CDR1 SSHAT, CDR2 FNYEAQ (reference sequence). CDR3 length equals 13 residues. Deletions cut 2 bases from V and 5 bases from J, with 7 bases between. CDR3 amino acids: CASSLRENNEQFF. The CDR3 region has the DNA TGTGCCAGCAGCTTAAGAGAGAACAATGAGCAGTTCTTC.

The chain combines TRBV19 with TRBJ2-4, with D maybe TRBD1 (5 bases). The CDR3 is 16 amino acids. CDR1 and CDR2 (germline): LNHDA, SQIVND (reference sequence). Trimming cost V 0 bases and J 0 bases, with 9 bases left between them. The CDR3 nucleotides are TGTGCCAGTAGTATAGAGCAGGGATCAGCCAAAAACATTCAGTACTTC. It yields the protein CASSIEQGSAKNIQYF.

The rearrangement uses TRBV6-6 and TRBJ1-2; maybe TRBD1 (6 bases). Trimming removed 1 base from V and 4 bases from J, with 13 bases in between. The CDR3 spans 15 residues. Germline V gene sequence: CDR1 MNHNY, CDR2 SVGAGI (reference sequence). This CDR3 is CASSYFRDRPYGYTF. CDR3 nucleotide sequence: TGTGCCAGCAGTTACTTTCGCGACAGGCCCTATGGCTACACCTTC.

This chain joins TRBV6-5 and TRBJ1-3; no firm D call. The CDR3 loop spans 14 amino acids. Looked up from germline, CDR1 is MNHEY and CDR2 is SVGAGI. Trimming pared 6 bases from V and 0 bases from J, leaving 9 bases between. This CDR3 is CASSLTSSGNTIYF. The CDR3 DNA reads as TGTGCCAGCAGCTTGACGTCCTCTGGAAACACCATATATTTT.

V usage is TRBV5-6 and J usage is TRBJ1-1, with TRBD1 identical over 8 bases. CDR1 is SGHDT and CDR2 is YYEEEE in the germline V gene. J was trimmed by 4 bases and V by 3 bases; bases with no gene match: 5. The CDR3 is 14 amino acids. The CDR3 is CASSYGQGGTEAFF. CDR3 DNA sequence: TGTGCCAGCAGCTACGGACAGGGAGGCACTGAAGCTTTCTTT.

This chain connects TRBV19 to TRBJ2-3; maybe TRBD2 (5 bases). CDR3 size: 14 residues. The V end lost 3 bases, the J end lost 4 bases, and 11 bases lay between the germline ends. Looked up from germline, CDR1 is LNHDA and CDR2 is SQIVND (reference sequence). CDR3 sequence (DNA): TGTGCCAGTAGTATTTGGGTGGAGGCAGATACGCAGTATTTT. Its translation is CASSIWVEADTQYF.

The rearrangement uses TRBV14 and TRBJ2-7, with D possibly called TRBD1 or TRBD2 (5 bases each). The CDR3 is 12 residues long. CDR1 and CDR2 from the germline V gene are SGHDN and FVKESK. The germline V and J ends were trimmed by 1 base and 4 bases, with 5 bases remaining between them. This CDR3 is CASSQGGYEQYF. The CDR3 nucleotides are TGTGCCAGCAGCCAAGGGGGGTACGAGCAGTACTTC.

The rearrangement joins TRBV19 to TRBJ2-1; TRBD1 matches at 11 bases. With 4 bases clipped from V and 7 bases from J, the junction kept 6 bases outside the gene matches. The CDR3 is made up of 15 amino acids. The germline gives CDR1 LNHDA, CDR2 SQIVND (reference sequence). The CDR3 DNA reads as TGTGCCAGTAGTACAGGACAGGGGGCTAATAATGAGCAGTTCTTC. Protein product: CASSTGQGANNEQFF.